This T cell receptor beta chain is from a study of T cells in Graves' hyperthyroidism and ophthalmopathy. The CDR3 consists of 15 residues. Looked up from germline, CDR1 is SGHRS and CDR2 is YFSETQ. The V segment lost 3 bases and the J segment 3 bases; nucleotides outside the gene matches: 7. Findings of the study overall: The model predicted ophthalmopathy a median around six months before onset.

RNA transcripts were the template for amplifying TCR beta CDR3 regions. A first-round RT-PCR of the TCR CDR3 used the HTBI primer set. TCRdb independently ran MiXCR on the multiplex PCR reads; one entry per CDR3 protein. The table shows 300,000 to 450,000 distinct CDR3 sequences, with around 13% occurring only once. This clonotype was counted a few times. Its antigen remains unidentified. These patients, aged 18 to 65, had recently diagnosed hyperthyroidism lasting under 2 months. Each diagnosis drew on symptoms, thyroxine, TRAb, thyroid ultrasound and orbital computed tomography findings. The material sequenced was blood. The chain couples TRBV5-1 to TRBJ2-7; 9 bases are a match to TRBD2. This sequence originates from a woman aged 55-69 years with Graves' hyperthyroidism. In DNA form, the CDR3 reads TGCGCCAGCAGCTACGGGGGGACTAGCATCTACGAGCAGTACTTC. Amino acid sequence: CASSYGGTSIYEQYF.